The TCR beta chain described here comes from a study of OX40 agonist ivuxolimab in advanced cancers. Across the study: At just under 85% male, the cohort had a mean age of around 56 years, ranging from 23 to 79.

Assay used: immunoSEQ multiplex PCR; TCRdb lists only in-frame clones, some missing. The repertoire consists of over 50,000 clones, with 80% to 85% occurring once and the leading ten covering over 3.5%. Exclusion applied to patients with autoimmune disease history or systemic immunosuppression. The CDR3 sequence is 15 residues long. The V gene's germline CDR1 is MDHEN and CDR2 SYDVKM. The V segment lost 7 bases and the J segment 9 bases; nucleotides outside the gene matches: 10. The TCR was taken from an adult with an advanced solid tumor such as melanoma, head and neck, liver or kidney cancer. The specimen was CD4+ or CD8+ T cells sorted from blood, collected in a trial of the OX40 agonist ivuxolimab. The rearrangement links TRBV28 to TRBJ2-1; 12 bases match TRBD2. CDR3 DNA: TGTGCCAGCAAAAAGACTAGCGGGGGTTTGGGTGAGCAGTTCTTC. This codes for CASKKTSGGLGEQFF.